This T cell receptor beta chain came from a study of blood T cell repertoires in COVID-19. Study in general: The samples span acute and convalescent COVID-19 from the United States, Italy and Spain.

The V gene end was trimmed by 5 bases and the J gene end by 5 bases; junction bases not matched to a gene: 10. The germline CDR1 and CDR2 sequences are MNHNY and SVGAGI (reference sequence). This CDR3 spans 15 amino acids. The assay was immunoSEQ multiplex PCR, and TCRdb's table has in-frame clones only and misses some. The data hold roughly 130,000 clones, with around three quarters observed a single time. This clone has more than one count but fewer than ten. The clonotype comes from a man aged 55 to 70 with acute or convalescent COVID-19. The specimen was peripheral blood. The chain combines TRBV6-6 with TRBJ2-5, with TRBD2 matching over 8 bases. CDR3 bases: TGTGCCAGCAGTGAGTTAGCGGGACGCGGGGAGACCCAGTACTTC. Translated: CASSELAGRGETQYF.